These 21 T cell receptor beta chains came from one sample sequenced in a study of blood T cells in healthy people across ages. Using a J-beta primer mix together with a sample-barcoded 5' primer, a second PCR was run for roughly 6 to 12 cycles. TCRdb re-analysed the 5' RACE reads in MiXCR, keeping a single row per CDR3 protein. Here the sample spans 590,000 or so distinct CDR3 sequences, roughly 31% being singletons. Sequences were obtained from blood. These receptors were obtained from a woman over 75 in good health.

A few counts support this clonotype. A much larger clone is a single base away; this may be a read error. The CDR3 DNA follows: TGTGTCACCAGTGACTTAGGGTCGGATACGCAGTATTTT. Protein: CVTSDLGSDTQYF. This chain links TRBV24-1 with TRBJ2-3; D unclear. Germline CDR1 reads KGHDR; CDR2 reads SFDVKD. CDR3 length: 13 amino acids.

The chain recombines TRBV10-3 with TRBJ2-7; D possibly matches TRBD1 or TRBD2 (6 bases each). The J call is uncertain, as TRBJ2-5 better fits the DNA end. Per the germline V gene, CDR1 is ENHRY and CDR2 is SYGVKD. CDR3 length: 13 amino acids. CDR3 residues: CAISDGGGETQYF. The DNA for the CDR3 is TGTGCCATCAGTGACGGGGGCGGTGAGACCCAGTACTTC.

V and J are TRBV20-1 and TRBJ2-7, with 12 bases identical to TRBD2. Judging by the DNA end, TRBJ2-5 fits better; the J call may be wrong. The CDR3 runs to 15 residues. The germline CDR1 and CDR2 sequences are DFQATT and SNEGSKA (reference sequence). The CDR3 loop reads CGVRDLAGGRETQYF. Here the CDR3 DNA reads TGCGGTGTTAGAGATCTAGCGGGGGGGAGAGAGACCCAGTACTTC.

This clonotype was counted only a few times. The V call is TRBV5-6, the J call TRBJ1-3, with D uncertain. CDR1 and CDR2 (germline): SGHDT, YYEEEE. The germline V and J ends were trimmed by 4 bases and 0 bases, with 11 bases remaining between them. The length of the CDR3 is 15 residues. The CDR3: CASSVGRYSGNTIYF. The CDR3 nucleotides read TGTGCCAGCAGCGTCGGCCGATACTCTGGAAACACCATATATTTT. The full variable domain, in which reference TRBV5-6 and TRBJ1-3 provide the parts outside the CDR3, is DAGVTQSPTHLIKTRGQQVTLRCSPKSGHDTVSWYQQALGQGPQFIFQYYEEEERQRGNFPDRFSGHQFPNYSSELNVNALLLGDSALYLCASSVGRYSGNTIYFGEGSWLTVV.

A note on this clonotype: In this CDR3 the conserved last residue, phenylalanine or tryptophan, is missing, so a read error is likely. The genes are TRBV20-1 and TRBJ1-6; D call uncertain. CDR3 length: 13 amino acids. The V gene lost 3 bases and the J gene lost 12 bases, with 15 bases spanning the gap. From germline, CDR1 is DFQATT and CDR2 SNEGSKA (reference sequence). The DNA for the CDR3 is TGCAGTGCTAGCGAGGGTGGGTGGGAACCCCTCCACCTT. As protein: CSASEGGWEPLHL.

This clonotype was recorded at least ten times. The chain recombines TRBV6-2 or TRBV6-3 with TRBJ2-1, with a tentative D call TRBD1 (6 bases). The V gene lost 6 bases and the J gene lost 0 bases, with 6 bases spanning the gap. Germline loops: CDR1 MNHEY, CDR2 SVGEGT. The length of the CDR3 is 13 residues. The CDR3 is CASRDSSYNEQFF. DNA of the CDR3: TGTGCCAGCAGGGACAGCTCCTACAATGAGCAGTTCTTC.

This clonotype occurred many times. The chain recombines TRBV28 with TRBJ1-4, with 7 bases identical to TRBD1. The CDR3 has 15 amino acids. V lost 5 bases to trimming and J lost 7 bases; unmatched junction nucleotides: 10. Germline lookup yields CDR1 MDHEN and CDR2 SYDVKM. CDR3 in DNA: TGTGCCAGCAGTGATACAGGGGTGCGGGGTGAAAAACTGTTTTTT. It encodes CASSDTGVRGEKLFF.

This chain links TRBV20-1 with TRBJ2-1; 8 nucleotides line up with TRBD2. The germline V gene encodes CDR1 DFQATT and CDR2 SNEGSKA (reference sequence). This CDR3 has 14 residues. CDR3: CSVLAGGSYNEQFF. CDR3 DNA: TGCAGCGTCCTAGCGGGCGGCTCCTACAATGAGCAGTTCTTC.

This clonotype has a handful of counts. A much bigger clone sits one base away, suggesting this may be a read error. CDR3 protein: CASGQTGSLYGYTF. DNA for the CDR3: TGTGCCAGCGGGCAGACAGGCTCGCTCTATGGCTACACCTTC. The chain carries TRBV9 and TRBJ1-2, with D possibly TRBD1 on 6 matching bases. From germline, CDR1 is SGDLS and CDR2 YYNGEE. The CDR3 contains 14 residues. V lost 7 bases to trimming and J lost 4 bases, with 17 bases between them.

The chain joins TRBV28 to TRBJ1-2; possible D gene TRBD1, 5 bases. The germline V gene encodes CDR1 MDHEN and CDR2 SYDVKM. V lost 7 bases and J 1 base, leaving 19 bases between the germline ends. This CDR3 comprises 16 residues. The CDR3 nucleotides read TGTGCCAGCACAAGTAGGGGACGGCCGATTAACTATGGCTACACCTTC. It yields the protein CASTSRGRPINYGYTF.

The chain is built from TRBV7-2 and TRBJ1-1; TRBD1 is a possible D gene (6 bases). Germline V lookup: CDR1 SGHTA, CDR2 FQGNSA. The CDR3 has 13 amino acids. With 4 bases removed from V and 7 bases from J, the gap between germline ends came to 13 bases. The CDR3 is CASSYFGTSEAFF. CDR3 sequence (DNA): TGTGCCAGCAGCTATTTTGGGACAAGTGAAGCTTTCTTT.

The J gene is TRBJ1-1, the V gene TRBV2; D gene uncertain. Germline CDR1 and CDR2: SNHLY and FYNNEI. With 4 bases removed from V and 2 bases from J, the gap between germline ends came to 8 bases. The CDR3 spans 13 residues. This chain's CDR3 is CASSVNGNTEAFF. The CDR3 coding sequence is TGTGCCAGCAGTGTAAATGGCAACACTGAAGCTTTCTTT.

This clonotype was detected ten times or more. CDR3 DNA: TGTGCCAGCAGTGCCAACCGGGGAGCGTGGGGTTCACCCCTCCACTTT. It codes for CASSANRGAWGSPLHF. The chain couples TRBV27 to TRBJ1-6; D is uncertain. CDR1 is MNHEY and CDR2 is SMNVEV in the germline V gene (reference sequence). V was cut by 5 bases and J by 9 bases, with 20 bases left in between. This CDR3 is built from 16 residues.

This chain connects TRBV5-6 to TRBJ2-1; 7 bases are a match to TRBD2. V shed 5 bases, J shed 8 bases, and the junction held 7 bases outside the gene matches. This CDR3 spans 13 amino acids. Per the germline V gene, CDR1 is SGHDT and CDR2 is YYEEEE. CDR3 in amino acids: CASRRLAVDEQFF. CDR3 bases: TGTGCCAGCAGGCGCCTAGCGGTCGATGAGCAGTTCTTC.

This clonotype was seen repeatedly, ten times or more. The V gene is TRBV7-2, the J gene TRBJ2-7; D might be TRBD1 (5 bases). Germline V lookup: CDR1 SGHTA, CDR2 FQGNSA. V lost 3 bases to trimming and J lost 0 bases, with 9 bases between them. This CDR3 is 14 amino acids long. CDR3 region: CASSFDRSSYEQYF. CDR3 in DNA: TGTGCCAGCAGCTTCGACAGAAGCTCCTACGAGCAGTACTTC.

There are many counts of this clonotype. The chain is built from TRBV20-1 and TRBJ2-5; TRBD2 agrees at 10 bases. With 0 bases clipped from V and 1 base from J, the junction kept 5 bases outside the gene matches. The CDR3 runs 16 residues. In germline, CDR1 is DFQATT, CDR2 SNEGSKA (reference sequence). The CDR3 region has the DNA TGCAGTGCTAGAGATGGATTAGCGGGGGGCCAAGAGACCCAGTACTTC. Its protein product is CSARDGLAGGQETQYF.

CDR3 loop: CASSPGRMGGYTF. CDR3 DNA sequence: TGTGCCAGCAGCCCTGGGAGGATGGGTGGCTACACCTTC. This chain links TRBV7-2 with TRBJ1-2; D not certain. Germline assignment: CDR1 SGHTA and CDR2 FQGNSA. The CDR3 is 13 amino acids. With 5 bases removed from V and 7 bases from J, the gap between germline ends came to 14 bases. Combining the CDR3 with reference TRBV7-2 and TRBJ1-2 gives the whole variable domain GAGVSQSPSNKVTEKGKDVELRCDPISGHTALYWYRQSLGQGLEFLIYFQGNSAPDKSGLPSDRFSAERTGGSVSTLTIQRTQQEDSAVYLCASSPGRMGGYTFGSGTRLTVV.

This clonotype has ten or more counts. The chain has TRBV12-3 or TRBV12-4 and TRBJ2-1, with 9 bases lining up with TRBD2. The junction had 8 bases not matched to a gene; V was cut back by 5 bases and J by 3 bases. The CDR3 covers 16 residues. This chain's CDR3 is CASSTLAGVHYNEQFF. Written as DNA, the CDR3 is TGTGCCAGCAGTACCTTAGCGGGAGTCCACTACAATGAGCAGTTCTTC.

This clonotype was seen many times. The J gene is TRBJ2-3, the V gene TRBV5-1, with 7 bases aligning to TRBD2. The CDR3 is 15 residues long. The junction had 5 bases not matched to a gene; V was cut back by 0 bases and J by 4 bases. The germline gives CDR1 SGHRS, CDR2 YFSETQ. The CDR3 protein is CASSLDMGGADTQYF. The CDR3 nucleotides read TGCGCCAGCAGCTTGGATATGGGGGGGGCAGATACGCAGTATTTT.

This chain connects TRBV27 to TRBJ1-6; a weak D match, TRBD1 (6 bases). Trimming left V 1 base short and J 5 bases short, with 12 bases between. CDR1 MNHEY and CDR2 SMNVEV come from the germline V gene (reference sequence). CDR3 length: 16 residues. This CDR3 is CASSLFPQGNNSPLHF. CDR3 DNA sequence: TGTGCCAGCAGTTTATTCCCCCAGGGGAATAATTCACCCCTCCACTTT.

The V call is TRBV20-1, the J call TRBJ2-7, with 9 positions matching TRBD2. Germline V gives CDR1 DFQATT, CDR2 SNEGSKA (reference sequence). CDR3 size: 18 residues. After removal of 0 bases from V and 7 bases from J, the junction contained 19 bases not matched to a gene. Here the CDR3 reads CSARDSRSASGANNEQYF. The CDR3 DNA sequence: TGCAGTGCTAGAGACTCACGGTCAGCTAGCGGGGCGAACAATGAGCAGTACTTC.